This entry lists 17 T cell receptor beta chains sequenced from one sample in a study of T cells after yellow fever vaccination. From the 5' RACE reads, TCRdb called clonotypes with MiXCR, one entry per CDR3 protein. This repertoire shows under 550,000 distinct CDR3 sequences, 20% to 25% found once; its top ten account for approximately 16%. The sample here was PBMCs, taken less than 25 days after the first yellow fever vaccination. Every receptor here comes from a man between 18 and 35 years old who received the YFV17D yellow fever vaccine.

The chain carries TRBV9 and TRBJ1-1; the match to TRBD1 covers 9 bases. CDR3 length: 19 amino acids. The trim removed 4 bases at V and 11 bases at J, leaving 27 bases unmatched. The germline V gene encodes CDR1 SGDLS and CDR2 YYNGEE. DNA of the CDR3: TGTGCCAGCAGCAGTATTCCGGGACAGGGATTTGTTGGCTTCAGGGGGGCTTTCTTT. It encodes CASSSIPGQGFVGFRGAFF.

This clonotype was counted between two and nine times. The chain is built from TRBV20-1 and TRBJ1-2; 9 bases align to TRBD1. With V trimmed by 6 bases and J by 7 bases, 15 bases remained unmatched. CDR3 length: 15 residues. Germline assignment: CDR1 DFQATT and CDR2 SNEGSKA (reference sequence). The CDR3 DNA sequence: TGCAGTGCCCCGGGCGGACAGGGGTCCCGACTTGGCTACACCTTC. Amino acids: CSAPGGQGSRLGYTF.

The CDR3 nucleotides read TGTGCCAGCAGGTGGGACAGGGGTATGAACACTGAAGCTTTCTTT. Translated: CASRWDRGMNTEAFF. The chain employs TRBV12-3 or TRBV12-4 and TRBJ1-1, with TRBD1 identical over 10 bases. CDR3 size: 15 residues. After removal of 6 bases from V and 0 bases from J, the junction contained 4 bases not matched to a gene.

The chain is built from TRBV11-2 and TRBJ2-2; 16 bases are shared with TRBD2. The CDR3 extends over 20 amino acids. Looked up from germline, CDR1 is SGHAT and CDR2 is FQNNGV. V lost 4 bases and J lost 4; bases outside the gene matches: 12. The CDR3 spells CASSSPIGTSGGAGTGELFF. The CDR3 DNA reads as TGTGCCAGCAGCTCCCCGATCGGGACTAGCGGGGGGGCCGGCACCGGGGAGCTGTTTTTT.

This clonotype showed up just a few times. This chain joins TRBV5-1 and TRBJ1-1; D may be TRBD1 (5 bases). The CDR3 spans 14 residues. Trimming stripped 1 base from V and 4 bases from J, with 11 bases between. Germline V gene data show CDR1 as SGHRS and CDR2 as YFSETQ. The CDR3 here is CASSLFRGLTEAFF. The CDR3 DNA reads TGCGCCAGCAGCTTGTTTAGGGGACTCACTGAAGCTTTCTTT.

The J gene is TRBJ2-7, the V gene TRBV19, with D possibly called TRBD1 or TRBD2 (5 bases each). The V end lost 5 bases, the J end lost 3 bases, and 11 bases lay between the germline ends. The germline V gene encodes CDR1 LNHDA and CDR2 SQIVND (reference sequence). This CDR3 is 13 amino acids long. The chain's CDR3 is CASSHGAGYEQYF. CDR3 in DNA: TGTGCCAGTAGTCACGGGGCAGGCTACGAGCAGTACTTC. Using reference TRBV19 and TRBJ2-7 for the parts outside the CDR3, the full variable domain is DGGITQSPKYLFRKEGQNVTLSCEQNLNHDAMYWYRQDPGQGLRLIYYSQIVNDFQKGDIAEGYSVSREKKESFPLTVTSAQKNPTAFYLCASSHGAGYEQYFGPGTRLTVT.

V gene TRBV7-9 combines with J gene TRBJ2-4; D may be TRBD1 or TRBD2 (5 bases each). Germline V gene sequence: CDR1 SEHNR, CDR2 FQNEAQ (reference sequence). Trimming shortened V by 5 bases and J by 7 bases, and 21 bases separated the two germline ends. This CDR3 is 16 amino acids long. In DNA, the CDR3 is TGTGCCAGCAGCCCGCCCCCCAGGCCGGGGCTGAACATTCAGTACTTC. Amino acids: CASSPPPRPGLNIQYF.

This rearrangement joins TRBV20-1 to TRBJ1-4; 8 positions match TRBD1. The CDR3 has 16 amino acids. Germline V gives CDR1 DFQATT, CDR2 SNEGSKA (reference sequence). Losses at the gene ends were 5 bases for V and 7 bases for J; bases not matched to a gene: 15. Written as DNA, the CDR3 is TGCAGTGCTCCAGAGACAGGGGTAGCATTAATTGAAAAACTGTTTTTT. Protein sequence: CSAPETGVALIEKLFF.

This clonotype occurred a few times. The rearrangement links TRBV29-1 to TRBJ2-2; a possible D gene is TRBD2 (5 bases). Deletions cut 4 bases from V and 0 bases from J, with 15 bases between. This CDR3 contains 16 residues. Germline-derived CDR1 and CDR2 are SQVTM and ANQGSEA. CDR3 residues: CSVGGIIGPNTGELFF. CDR3 nucleotides: TGCAGCGTTGGAGGGATAATTGGCCCGAACACCGGGGAGCTGTTTTTT.

This clonotype was observed a single time. CDR3: CASSYSARGETQYF. CDR3 DNA: TGTGCCAGCAGTTACTCTGCCAGGGGGGAGACCCAGTACTTC. The V and J genes are TRBV6-5 and TRBJ2-5; 7 nucleotides match TRBD1. The CDR3 totals 14 residues. V shed 0 bases and J 5 bases; nucleotides not matched to a gene: 3. Germline V gene lookup returns CDR1 MNHEY and CDR2 SVGAGI.

This chain links TRBV19 with TRBJ2-2, with D possibly called TRBD1 or TRBD2 (5 bases each). The CDR3 runs to 15 residues. Germline V gene lookup returns CDR1 LNHDA and CDR2 SQIVND (reference sequence). Trimming removed 4 bases from V and 9 bases from J, with 18 bases in between. The CDR3 DNA is TGTGCCAGTAGTACCCCGGGACGGGGTGAAAGGGAGCTGTTTTTT. Translation: CASSTPGRGERELFF.

The rearrangement uses TRBV12-3 or TRBV12-4 and TRBJ2-2; no firm D call. This CDR3 comprises 15 residues. V was trimmed by 4 bases and J by 7 bases, leaving 16 bases between them. CDR3 bases: TGTGCCAGCAGTTCCCCCCCGGGTCGAATCGGGGAGCTGTTTTTT. Translated: CASSSPPGRIGELFF.

This clonotype was seen a few times. The chain recombines TRBV29-1 with TRBJ1-6, with 8 bases that match TRBD1. Germline assignment: CDR1 SQVTM and CDR2 ANQGSEA. V shed 7 bases and J 8 bases; nucleotides not matched to a gene: 7. The CDR3 is 13 amino acids. For the CDR3, the DNA is TGCAGCGCCGCGGACAGGGCTGATTCACCCCTCCACTTT. Translation gives CSAADRADSPLHF.

The CDR3 bases are TGTGCCAGCAGCCTAATATTGGGACAGAGCCAAGAGACCCAGTACTTC. Its translation: CASSLILGQSQETQYF. The genes are TRBV7-2 and TRBJ2-5; TRBD1 matches at 7 bases. The CDR3 loop spans 16 amino acids. Germline V gene data show CDR1 as SGHTA and CDR2 as FQGNSA. The trim removed 5 bases at V and 1 base at J, leaving 10 bases unmatched.

V is TRBV7-9 and J is TRBJ2-7, with 7 bases that match TRBD2. After removal of 2 bases from V and 8 bases from J, the junction contained 6 bases not matched to a gene. The CDR3 loop spans 13 amino acids. Germline CDR1 is SEHNR and CDR2 is FQNEAQ (reference sequence). CDR3 sequence: CASSLLSGDQQYV. CDR3 sequence (DNA): TGTGCCAGCAGCTTACTAAGCGGGGATCAGCAGTACGTC.

The table lists this clonotype with a few counts. This chain uses TRBV10-3 with TRBJ1-1, with 10 nucleotides matching TRBD1. The CDR3 is 16 residues long. J gave up 3 bases and V 4 bases, and 8 bases lay outside the gene matches. Germline values: CDR1 ENHRY, CDR2 SYGVKD. CDR3 loop: CAISGGQGVKYTEAFF. Here the CDR3 DNA reads TGTGCCATCAGTGGAGGACAGGGGGTGAAATACACTGAAGCTTTCTTT.

The rearrangement links TRBV20-1 to TRBJ2-3; TRBD2 is a possible D gene (6 bases). In germline, CDR1 is DFQATT, CDR2 SNEGSKA (reference sequence). The CDR3 sequence is 17 residues long. Trimming shortened V by 1 base and J by 3 bases, and 20 bases separated the two germline ends. This CDR3 is CSARGASGVPRTDTQYF. DNA for the CDR3: TGCAGTGCTAGAGGCGCTTCGGGGGTTCCTAGGACAGATACGCAGTATTTT.